Shown below are 21 T cell receptor beta chains from a single sample sequenced in a study of radiotherapy plus CTLA-4 blockade in lung cancer. The method was immunoSEQ multiplex PCR; TCRdb's version includes in-frame clones alone and lacks a portion of them. The sample records nearly 95,000 clones, roughly four fifths being singletons. This specimen was peripheral blood, taken from a patient treated with radiotherapy plus ipilimumab. The receptor source for this set is a human donor with non-small cell lung cancer that progressed on radiotherapy plus ipilimumab.

This clone was seen more than once but under ten times. The genes are TRBV5-4 and TRBJ2-1; 10 positions agree with TRBD2. In germline, CDR1 is SGHNT, CDR2 YYREEE (reference sequence). Trimming at V came to 0 bases and at J to 8 bases, leaving 17 bases not matched to a gene. The CDR3 length is 19 residues. CDR3 residues: CASSLVSSGRGLFVDEQFF. The CDR3, as DNA: TGTGCCAGCAGCTTGGTCTCCAGCGGGAGGGGGTTGTTCGTTGATGAGCAGTTCTTC.

V usage is TRBV9 and J usage is TRBJ2-2; weak D call: TRBD1 (5 bases). Per the germline V gene, CDR1 is SGDLS and CDR2 is YYNGEE. This CDR3 contains 16 residues. The ends were cut back, 4 bases at V and 4 bases at J, with 17 bases in the middle. Written as DNA, the CDR3 is TGTGCCAGCAGCCCGACCACCTCAGGGTCCACCGGGGAGCTGTTTTTT. Translated: CASSPTTSGSTGELFF.

This chain connects TRBV6-6 to TRBJ2-7; TRBD2 agrees at 11 bases. CDR1 and CDR2 from the germline V gene are MNHNY and SVGAGI (reference sequence). The CDR3 is 15 amino acids. V dropped 5 bases and J dropped 3; count of bases not matched to a gene: 6. As DNA, the CDR3 is TGTGCCAGCAGTCCGGGACTAGCGGAGCACTACGAGCAGTACTTC. It codes for CASSPGLAEHYEQYF.

This chain connects TRBV9 to TRBJ2-7, with D perhaps being TRBD1 or TRBD2 (6 bases each). Looked up from germline, CDR1 is SGDLS and CDR2 is YYNGEE. The CDR3 spans 14 residues. Trimming took off 0 bases at V and 5 bases at J, with 12 bases between the two ends. The CDR3 DNA is TGTGCCAGCAGCGTAGGGGGGGCGCAGGACGAGCAGTACTTC. This gives the protein CASSVGGAQDEQYF.

V gene TRBV19 combines with J gene TRBJ1-5; 7 positions agree with TRBD1. Losses at the gene ends were 5 bases for V and 0 bases for J; bases not matched to a gene: 7. Looked up from germline, CDR1 is LNHDA and CDR2 is SQIVND (reference sequence). The length of the CDR3 is 16 residues. The CDR3 sequence is CASSAGGGISNQPQHF. CDR3 coding DNA: TGTGCCAGTAGTGCAGGGGGAGGGATTAGCAATCAGCCCCAGCATTTT.

Points on this clone: The sample has other DNA sequences that encode this CDR3 too. This chain connects TRBV19 to TRBJ1-1; the D is unclear. V was clipped by 1 base and J by 1 base, with 7 bases between them. Germline CDR1 and CDR2: LNHDA and SQIVND (reference sequence). CDR3 length: 14 amino acids. The CDR3 spells CASSIVAGNTEAFF. The CDR3 nucleotides are TGTGCCAGTAGTATAGTCGCCGGGAACACTGAAGCTTTCTTT. Full variable domain (remainder filled in from reference TRBV19 and TRBJ1-1): DGGITQSPKYLFRKEGQNVTLSCEQNLNHDAMYWYRQDPGQGLRLIYYSQIVNDFQKGDIAEGYSVSREKKESFPLTVTSAQKNPTAFYLCASSIVAGNTEAFFGQGTRLTVV.

This clone has only one observation. V gene TRBV28 combines with J gene TRBJ1-5; D uncertain. CDR3 length: 15 residues. Trimming pared 0 bases from V and 5 bases from J, leaving 11 bases between. Germline CDR1 reads MDHEN; CDR2 reads SYDVKM. Written as DNA, the CDR3 is TGTGCCAGCAGTTTATGGACCGAACGCTATCAGCCCCAGCATTTT. This translates into CASSLWTERYQPQHF.

The chain links TRBV29-1 to TRBJ1-1; D ambiguous. Germline V gene lookup returns CDR1 SQVTM and CDR2 ANQGSEA. V was clipped by 2 bases and J by 1 base, with 8 bases between them. This CDR3 has 13 residues. The CDR3 sequence is CSVEQRRNTEAFF. The CDR3 DNA reads as TGCAGCGTTGAACAACGGAGGAACACTGAAGCTTTCTTT. Complete variable domain (other parts from reference TRBV29-1 and TRBJ1-1): SAVISQKPSRDICQRGTSLTIQCQVDSQVTMMFWYRQQPGQSLTLIATANQGSEATYESGFVIDKFPISRPNLTFSTLTVSNMSPEDSSIYLCSVEQRRNTEAFFGQGTRLTVV.

This clone was detected once. The V and J genes are TRBV2 and TRBJ2-7; TRBD2 is a possible D gene (5 bases). The germline V gene has CDR1 SNHLY and CDR2 FYNNEI. The CDR3 contains 12 residues. The V and J ends lost 6 bases and 7 bases respectively, with 13 bases between them. This chain's CDR3 is CASSLGVREQYF. The CDR3 region has the DNA TGTGCCAGCAGCCTCGGGGTCCGTGAGCAGTACTTC.

This clone was observed a few times. The CDR3 spells CASSVNTGAQETQYF. For the CDR3, the DNA is TGTGCCAGCAGCGTTAATACAGGGGCGCAAGAGACCCAGTACTTC. The V and J genes are TRBV9 and TRBJ2-5; TRBD1 matches at 7 bases. Losses at the gene ends were 2 bases for V and 2 bases for J; bases not matched to a gene: 6. The germline V gene encodes CDR1 SGDLS and CDR2 YYNGEE. The CDR3 has 15 residues.

The genes are TRBV5-5 and TRBJ2-7; no reliable D call. V was clipped by 0 bases and J by 6 bases, with 10 bases between them. Germline CDR1 is SGHKS and CDR2 is YYEKEE (reference sequence). This CDR3 has 13 amino acids. The CDR3 DNA follows: TGTGCCAGCAGCTTGGTAGGTCTAACCGAGCAGTACGTC. The encoded protein is CASSLVGLTEQYV.

The V and J genes are TRBV4-2 and TRBJ2-7; the match to TRBD1 covers 10 bases. Germline V gene sequence: CDR1 LGHNA, CDR2 YNFKEQ. V was pared by 6 bases and J by 3 bases, with 5 bases of the junction left unmatched. This CDR3 region has 14 residues. The CDR3 spells CASSARTGGYEQYF. The CDR3 DNA reads TGTGCCAGCAGTGCCCGGACAGGGGGCTACGAGCAGTACTTC.

In nucleotides, the CDR3 is TGTGCCAGCAGCTCCCGACTAGCGGGCTCCTACGAGCAGTACGTC. As protein: CASSSRLAGSYEQYV. This sequence joins TRBV13 and TRBJ2-7; 10 bases align to TRBD2. Per the germline V gene, CDR1 is PRHDT and CDR2 is FYEKMQ (reference sequence). The ends lost 4 bases at V and 0 bases at J; junction bases unmatched: 3. This CDR3 spans 15 amino acids.

This clone came up a few times. The gene calls are TRBV27 and TRBJ1-4, with TRBD1 matching over 7 bases. With V trimmed by 5 bases and J by 7 bases, 7 bases remained unmatched. This CDR3 region has 14 residues. Germline assignment: CDR1 MNHEY and CDR2 SMNVEV (reference sequence). CDR3 nucleotides: TGTGCCAGCAGTACAAGACAGGGCGTTGAAAAACTGTTTTTT. Its protein is CASSTRQGVEKLFF.

This clone was counted a single time. The chain employs TRBV19 and TRBJ1-2; tentative D call: TRBD1 (5 bases). The CDR3 length is 14 residues. The germline V and J ends were trimmed by 3 bases and 8 bases, with 16 bases remaining between them. In germline, CDR1 is LNHDA, CDR2 SQIVND (reference sequence). As DNA, the CDR3 is TGTGCCAGTAGTATGTCGAACAGGAACTCAGGCTACACCTTC. Translated: CASSMSNRNSGYTF.

V and J are TRBV4-1 and TRBJ2-2; D perhaps matches TRBD1 (6 bases). The CDR3 runs to 16 residues. CDR1 is MGHRA, CDR2 YSYEKL, per germline. V was clipped by 6 bases and J by 6 bases, with 20 bases between them. In nucleotides, the CDR3 is TGCGCCAGCAGTCCATTGACAGGTGTATCCCCCGGGGAGCTGTTTTTT. Translation gives CASSPLTGVSPGELFF.

V gene TRBV25-1 combines with J gene TRBJ2-5, with unresolved D. V was cut by 3 bases and J by 4 bases, with 6 bases left in between. Germline CDR1 and CDR2: MGHDK and SYGVNS. The CDR3 covers 12 residues. CDR3 residues: CASSEIVETQYF. In DNA, the CDR3 is TGTGCCAGCAGTGAGATTGTAGAGACCCAGTACTTC.

This chain links TRBV9 with TRBJ2-7; D gene unclear. There are 17 residues in the CDR3. V was trimmed by 0 bases and J by 4 bases, leaving 20 bases between them. CDR1 SGDLS and CDR2 YYNGEE come from the germline V gene. The CDR3 DNA reads as TGTGCCAGCAGCGTAGGGGGAACAGCCACCTTAGATTACGAGCAGTACTTC. Its translation: CASSVGGTATLDYEQYF.

This rearrangement joins TRBV5-4 to TRBJ1-2; no clear D. CDR1 is SGHNT and CDR2 is YYREEE in the germline V gene (reference sequence). The CDR3 totals 14 residues. V was cut by 2 bases and J by 4 bases, with 12 bases left in between. The CDR3 loop reads CASSFSRNPYGYTF. The CDR3 nucleotides are TGTGCCAGCAGCTTCAGCCGAAATCCCTATGGCTACACCTTC.

The J gene is TRBJ2-7, the V gene TRBV28, with 11 bases matching TRBD2. The V gene's germline CDR1 is MDHEN and CDR2 SYDVKM. This CDR3 has 15 amino acids. Trimming cost V 5 bases and J 1 base; bases outside gene matches: 4. CDR3 protein: CASSLGLAGSYEQYV. CDR3 bases: TGTGCCAGCAGTCTCGGACTAGCGGGTTCCTACGAGCAGTACGTC.

The chain uses TRBV28 and TRBJ2-5; 10 nucleotides match TRBD1. Losses at the gene ends were 6 bases for V and 2 bases for J; bases not matched to a gene: 9. CDR1 and CDR2 (germline): MDHEN, SYDVKM. The CDR3 has 16 residues. CDR3 in amino acids: CASRPTGQGGQETQYF. CDR3 in DNA: TGTGCCAGCAGACCTACCGGACAGGGGGGTCAAGAGACCCAGTACTTC.